The source of this T cell receptor (beta chain) is a study of blood T cell repertoires in COVID-19. About the study: Acute-phase and convalescent COVID-19 samples originated in the United States, Italy and Spain.

The length of the CDR3 is 13 residues. Germline V gives CDR1 GTSNPN, CDR2 SVGIG (reference sequence). V lost 5 bases, J lost 6 bases, and 16 bases lay in between. Produced via immunoSEQ multiplex PCR; TCRdb's table is partial and in-frame only. The sample yields fewer than 250,000 clones, 70% to 90% seen once. Material for sequencing was peripheral blood. The origin of this receptor is a woman in her fifties or sixties with active or convalescent COVID-19. The gene calls are TRBV30 and TRBJ1-2, with D uncertain. The CDR3 region has the DNA TGTGCCTGGGACGGTGGAGAGGTTCATGGCTACACCTTC. This encodes CAWDGGEVHGYTF.